These 2 T cell receptor beta chains came from one sample sequenced in a study of a mutant IDH1 vaccine in newly diagnosed glioma. As for time point: week 23, last vaccination. In every dose of vaccine, 300 ug of mutant IDH1 20-mer peptide was given alongside topical imiquimod. Antigen specificity for these receptors is unknown. Data came from immunoSEQ multiplex PCR; TCRdb stores just in-frame clones and leaves some out. This sample has about 82,000 clones, with 85% found just once. The sequencing used PBMCs, collected from a glioma patient whose treatment included an IDH1 peptide vaccine. Receptors were obtained from a man in his thirties or forties with glioma. Some clones in this sample may be carry-over from other donors' samples.

The table lists this clone with a count of one. V gene TRBV7-9 combines with J gene TRBJ1-3; TRBD1 matches at 7 bases. Germline V gives CDR1 SEHNR, CDR2 FQNEAQ (reference sequence). The J segment lost 4 bases and the V segment lost 3 bases, leaving 6 bases of the junction unmatched. CDR3 length equals 15 residues. The CDR3 loop is CASSLGQGDGNTIYF. Written as DNA, the CDR3 is TGTGCCAGCAGCTTGGGGCAGGGGGACGGAAACACCATATATTTT. Full variable domain (outside the CDR3, taken from reference TRBV7-9 and TRBJ1-3): DTGVSQNPRHKITKRGQNVTFRCDPISEHNRLYWYRQTLGQGPEFLTYFQNEAQLEKSRLLSDRFSAERPKGSFSTLEIQRTEQGDSAMYLCASSLGQGDGNTIYFGEGSWLTVV.

CDR3 sequence (DNA): TGTGCCAGCAGCTGGGGGCTCCGGGGACGGTACCAAGAGACCCAGTACTTC. The encoded protein is CASSWGLRGRYQETQYF. This chain uses TRBV7-2 with TRBJ2-5; TRBD1 is a possible D gene (6 bases). Deletions cut 4 bases from V and 0 bases from J, with 18 bases between. There are 17 residues in the CDR3. CDR1 and CDR2 from the germline V gene are SGHTA and FQGNSA.